The source of this T cell receptor (beta chain) is a study of OX40 agonist ivuxolimab in advanced cancers. Across the whole study: Subjects had a mean age of about 60 years, with a range of 23 to 79; around 80% were male. Two patients with cutaneous melanoma and one with hepatocellular carcinoma, three in total, showed partial responses.

Generated by immunoSEQ multiplex PCR, the TCRdb table keeps only in-frame clones and is missing some. The sample lists roughly 90,000 clones, 87% occurring once. The CDR3 is 12 amino acids. Germline CDR1 and CDR2: GTSNPN and SVGIG (reference sequence). The germline V and J ends were trimmed by 7 bases and 0 bases, with 8 bases remaining between them. This receptor was obtained from an adult with an advanced solid tumor such as melanoma, head and neck, liver or kidney cancer. J is TRBJ2-3 and V is TRBV30; the D gene could be TRBD1 or TRBD2 (5 bases each). Specimen: CD4+ or CD8+ T cells sorted from blood, collected in a trial of the OX40 agonist ivuxolimab. As DNA, the CDR3 is TGTGCCTACGGGGCTAGCACAGATACGCAGTATTTT. Translated, it gives CAYGASTDTQYF.